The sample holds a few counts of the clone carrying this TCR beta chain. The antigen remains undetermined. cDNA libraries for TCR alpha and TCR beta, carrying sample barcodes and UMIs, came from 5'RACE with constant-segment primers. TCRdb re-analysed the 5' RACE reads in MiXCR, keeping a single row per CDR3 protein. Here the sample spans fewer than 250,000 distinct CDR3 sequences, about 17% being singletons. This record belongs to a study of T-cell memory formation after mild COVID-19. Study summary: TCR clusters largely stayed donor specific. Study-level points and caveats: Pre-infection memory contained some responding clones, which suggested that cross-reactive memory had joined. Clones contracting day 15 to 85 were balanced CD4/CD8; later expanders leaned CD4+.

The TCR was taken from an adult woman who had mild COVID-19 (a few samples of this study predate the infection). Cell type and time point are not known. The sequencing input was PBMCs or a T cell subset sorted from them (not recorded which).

The CDR3: CASSTRQGGYGYTF. DNA for the CDR3: TGTGCCAGCAGCACCCGACAGGGGGGCTATGGCTACACCTTC. This chain uses TRBV7-9 with TRBJ1-2; TRBD1 matches at 9 bases. CDR1 and CDR2 from the germline V gene are SEHNR and FQNEAQ (reference sequence). The length of the CDR3 is 14 residues. Trimming cost V 5 bases and J 4 bases; bases outside gene matches: 5.